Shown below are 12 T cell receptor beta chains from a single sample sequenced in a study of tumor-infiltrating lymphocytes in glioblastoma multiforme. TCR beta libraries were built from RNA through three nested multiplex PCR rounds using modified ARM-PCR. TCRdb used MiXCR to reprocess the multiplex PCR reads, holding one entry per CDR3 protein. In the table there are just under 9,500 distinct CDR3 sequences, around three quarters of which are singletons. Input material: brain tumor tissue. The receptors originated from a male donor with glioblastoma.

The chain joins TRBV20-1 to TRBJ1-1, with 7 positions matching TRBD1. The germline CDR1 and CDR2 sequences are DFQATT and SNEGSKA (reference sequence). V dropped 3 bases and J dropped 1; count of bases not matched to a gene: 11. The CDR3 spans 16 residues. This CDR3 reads CSARDAAGTANTEAFF. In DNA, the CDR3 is TGCAGTGCTAGGGATGCTGCCGGGACAGCGAACACTGAAGCTTTCTTT.

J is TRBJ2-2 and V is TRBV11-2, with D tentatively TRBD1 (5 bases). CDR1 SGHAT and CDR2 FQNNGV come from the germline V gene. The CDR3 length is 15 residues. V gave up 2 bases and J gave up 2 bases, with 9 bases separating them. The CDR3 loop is CASSLMGPNTGELFF. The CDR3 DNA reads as TGTGCCAGCAGCTTAATGGGGCCAAACACCGGGGAGCTGTTTTTT.

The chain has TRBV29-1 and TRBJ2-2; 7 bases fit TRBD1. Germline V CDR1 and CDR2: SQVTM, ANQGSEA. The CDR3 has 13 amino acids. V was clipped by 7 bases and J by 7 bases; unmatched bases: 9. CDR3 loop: CSADRQGDGELFF. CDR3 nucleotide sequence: TGCAGCGCCGATCGACAGGGCGACGGGGAGCTGTTTTTT.

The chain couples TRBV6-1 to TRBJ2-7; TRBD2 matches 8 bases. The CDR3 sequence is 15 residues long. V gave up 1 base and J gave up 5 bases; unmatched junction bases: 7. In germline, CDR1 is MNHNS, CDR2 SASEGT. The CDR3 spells CASSEDGGAADEQYF. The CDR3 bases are TGTGCCAGCAGTGAAGACGGGGGGGCCGCAGACGAGCAGTACTTC.

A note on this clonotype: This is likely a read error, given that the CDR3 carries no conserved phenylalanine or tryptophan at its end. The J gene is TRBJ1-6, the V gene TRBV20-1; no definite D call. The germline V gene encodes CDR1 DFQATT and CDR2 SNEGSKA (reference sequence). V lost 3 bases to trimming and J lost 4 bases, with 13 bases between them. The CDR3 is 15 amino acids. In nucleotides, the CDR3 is TGCAGTGCTAGTAAAGGACGGCCGTATAATTCACCCCTCCACTCT. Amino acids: CSASKGRPYNSPLHS.

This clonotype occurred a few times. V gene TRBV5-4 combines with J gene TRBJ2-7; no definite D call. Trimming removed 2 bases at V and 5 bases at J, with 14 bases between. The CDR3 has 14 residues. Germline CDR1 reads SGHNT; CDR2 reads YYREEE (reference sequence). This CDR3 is CASSLRSWDDEQYF. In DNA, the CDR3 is TGTGCCAGCAGCTTAAGGAGCTGGGATGACGAGCAGTACTTC.

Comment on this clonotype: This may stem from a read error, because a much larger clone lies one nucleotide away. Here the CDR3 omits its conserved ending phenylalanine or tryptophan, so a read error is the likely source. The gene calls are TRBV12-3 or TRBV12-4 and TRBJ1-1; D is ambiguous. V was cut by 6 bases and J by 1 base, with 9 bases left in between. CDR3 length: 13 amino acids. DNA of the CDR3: TGTGCCAGCAGCCTCGGCCCGAACACTGAAGCTTTCCTT. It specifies CASSLGPNTEAFL.

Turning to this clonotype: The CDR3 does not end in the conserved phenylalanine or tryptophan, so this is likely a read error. The CDR3: CASRNLPSGVSPLHS. CDR3 bases: TGCGCCAGCCGAAACCTTCCATCTGGGGTTTCACCCCTCCACTCT. The chain has TRBV4-1 and TRBJ1-6, with no clear D. Trimming cost V 8 bases and J 9 bases, with 20 bases left between them. The V gene's germline CDR1 is MGHRA and CDR2 YSYEKL. The CDR3 length is 15 residues.

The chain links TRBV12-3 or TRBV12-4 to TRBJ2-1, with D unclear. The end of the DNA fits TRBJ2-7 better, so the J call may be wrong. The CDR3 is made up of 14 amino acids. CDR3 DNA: TGTGCCAGCAGTTTAGCGGGAAGAGGCAATGAGCAGTACTTC. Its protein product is CASSLAGRGNEQYF.

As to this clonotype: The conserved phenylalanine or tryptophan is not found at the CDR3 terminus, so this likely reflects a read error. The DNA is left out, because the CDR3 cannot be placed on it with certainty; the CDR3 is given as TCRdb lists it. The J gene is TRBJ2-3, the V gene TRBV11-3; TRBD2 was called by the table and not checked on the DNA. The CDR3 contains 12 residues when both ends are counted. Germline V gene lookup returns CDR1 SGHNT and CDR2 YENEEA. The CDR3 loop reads CASSLGEDTHYL.

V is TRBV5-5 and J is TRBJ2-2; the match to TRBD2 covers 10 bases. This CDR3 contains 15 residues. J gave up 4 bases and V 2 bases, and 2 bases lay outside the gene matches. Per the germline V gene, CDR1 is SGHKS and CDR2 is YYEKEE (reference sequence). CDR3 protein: CASSFPSGGTGELFF. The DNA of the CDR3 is TGTGCCAGCAGCTTTCCTAGCGGGGGCACCGGGGAGCTGTTTTTT.

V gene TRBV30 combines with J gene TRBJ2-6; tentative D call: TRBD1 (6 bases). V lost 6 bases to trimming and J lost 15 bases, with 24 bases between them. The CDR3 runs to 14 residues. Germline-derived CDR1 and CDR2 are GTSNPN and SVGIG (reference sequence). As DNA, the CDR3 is TGTGCCTGTACAGGGTGCTCTAGGGCCAACTCCCTGACTTTC. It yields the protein CACTGCSRANSLTF.